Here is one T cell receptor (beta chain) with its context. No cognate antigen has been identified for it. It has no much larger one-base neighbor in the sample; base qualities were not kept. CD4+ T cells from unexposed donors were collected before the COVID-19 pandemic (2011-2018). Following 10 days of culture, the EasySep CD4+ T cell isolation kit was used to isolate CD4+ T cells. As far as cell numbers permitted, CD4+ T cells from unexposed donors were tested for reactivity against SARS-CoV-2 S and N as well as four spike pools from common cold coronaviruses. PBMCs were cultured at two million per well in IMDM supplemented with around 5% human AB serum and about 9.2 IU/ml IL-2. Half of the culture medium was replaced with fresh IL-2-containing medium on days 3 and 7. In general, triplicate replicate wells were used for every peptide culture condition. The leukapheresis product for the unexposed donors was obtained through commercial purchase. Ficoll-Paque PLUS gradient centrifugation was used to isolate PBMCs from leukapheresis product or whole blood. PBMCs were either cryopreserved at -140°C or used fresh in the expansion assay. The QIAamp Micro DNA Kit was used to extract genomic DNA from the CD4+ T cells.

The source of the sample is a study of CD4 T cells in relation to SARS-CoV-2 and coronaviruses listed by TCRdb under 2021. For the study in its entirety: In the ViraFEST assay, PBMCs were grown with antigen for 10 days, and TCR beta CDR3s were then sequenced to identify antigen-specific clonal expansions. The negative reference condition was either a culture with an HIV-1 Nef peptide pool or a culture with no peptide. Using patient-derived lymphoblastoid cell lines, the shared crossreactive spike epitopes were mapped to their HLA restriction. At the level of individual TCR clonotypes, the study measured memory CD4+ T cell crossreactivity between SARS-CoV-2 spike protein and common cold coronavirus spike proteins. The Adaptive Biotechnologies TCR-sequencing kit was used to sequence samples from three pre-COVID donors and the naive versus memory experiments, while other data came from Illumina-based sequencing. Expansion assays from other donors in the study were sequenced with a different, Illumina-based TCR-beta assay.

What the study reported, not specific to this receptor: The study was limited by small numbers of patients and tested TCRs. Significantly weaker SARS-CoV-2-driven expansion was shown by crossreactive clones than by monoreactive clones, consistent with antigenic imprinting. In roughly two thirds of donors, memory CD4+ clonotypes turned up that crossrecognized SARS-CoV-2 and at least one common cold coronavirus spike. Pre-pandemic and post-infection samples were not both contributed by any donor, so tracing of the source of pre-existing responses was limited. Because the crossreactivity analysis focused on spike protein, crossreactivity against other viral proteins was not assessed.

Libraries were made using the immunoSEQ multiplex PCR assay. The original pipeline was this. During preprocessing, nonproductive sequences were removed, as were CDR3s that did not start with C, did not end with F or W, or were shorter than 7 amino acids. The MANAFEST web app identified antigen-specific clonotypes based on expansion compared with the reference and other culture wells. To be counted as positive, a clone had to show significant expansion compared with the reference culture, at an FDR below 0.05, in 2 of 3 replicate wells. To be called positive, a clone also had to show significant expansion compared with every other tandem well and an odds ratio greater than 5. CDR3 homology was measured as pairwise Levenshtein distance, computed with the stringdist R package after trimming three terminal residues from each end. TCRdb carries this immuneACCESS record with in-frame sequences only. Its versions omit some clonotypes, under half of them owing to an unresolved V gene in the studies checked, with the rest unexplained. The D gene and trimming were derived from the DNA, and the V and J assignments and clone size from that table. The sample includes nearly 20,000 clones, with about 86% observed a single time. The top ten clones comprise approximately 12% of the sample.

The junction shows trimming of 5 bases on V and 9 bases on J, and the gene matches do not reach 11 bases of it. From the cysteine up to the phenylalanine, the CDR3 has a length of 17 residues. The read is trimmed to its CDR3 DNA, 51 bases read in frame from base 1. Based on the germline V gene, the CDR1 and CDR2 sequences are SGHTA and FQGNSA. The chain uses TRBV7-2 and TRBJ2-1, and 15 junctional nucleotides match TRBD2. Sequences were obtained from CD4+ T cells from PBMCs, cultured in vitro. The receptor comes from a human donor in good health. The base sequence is TGTGCCAGCAGCCCTCCTGTCGGGACTAGCGGGAGGCTTGAGCAGTTCTTC. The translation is CASSPPVGTSGRLEQFF.